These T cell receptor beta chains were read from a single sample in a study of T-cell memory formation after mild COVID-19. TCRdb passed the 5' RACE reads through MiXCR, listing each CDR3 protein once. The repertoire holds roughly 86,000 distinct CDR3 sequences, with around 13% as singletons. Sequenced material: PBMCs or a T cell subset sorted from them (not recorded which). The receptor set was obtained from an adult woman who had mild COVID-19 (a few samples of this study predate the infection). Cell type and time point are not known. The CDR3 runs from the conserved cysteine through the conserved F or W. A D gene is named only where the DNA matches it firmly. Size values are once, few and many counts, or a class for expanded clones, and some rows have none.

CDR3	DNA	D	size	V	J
CASSFTRERNTEAFF	TGCGCCAGCAGCTTCACAAGGGAGAGGAACACTGAAGCTTTCTTT	NA	NA	TRBV5-1	TRBJ1-1
CASSQESLDEQFF	TGCGCCAGCAGCCAAGAAAGTTTAGATGAGCAGTTCTTC	NA	NA	TRBV4-1	TRBJ2-1
CSARDLGQGDTGELFF	TGCAGTGCGAGAGATCTAGGACAGGGGGACACCGGGGAGCTGTTTTTT	TRBD1	NA	TRBV20-1	TRBJ2-2
CASSTLPTDTQYF	TGTGCCAGCAGTACCCTACCCACAGATACGCAGTATTTT	NA	few	TRBV12-3/TRBV12-4	TRBJ2-3
CATSTRPGNIQYF	TGTGCCACCAGCACCCGTCCTGGAAACATTCAGTACTTC	NA	few	TRBV15	TRBJ2-4
CASSFPSTSGNGKGELFF	TGTGCCAGCAGTTTCCCCTCGACTAGCGGGAATGGTAAAGGGGAGCTGTTTTTT	TRBD2	few	TRBV12-3/TRBV12-4	TRBJ2-2
CASSLRGGNEQFF	TGTGCCAGCAGCTTAAGGGGTGGCAATGAGCAGTTCTTC	NA	NA	TRBV13	TRBJ2-1
CAISEYTGRVETQYF	TGTGCCATCAGTGAGTACACAGGACGGGTGGAGACCCAGTACTTC	NA	many	TRBV10-3	TRBJ2-5
CASSLGSGARGSTDTQYF	TGCGCCAGCAGCTTAGGGTCCGGCGCCCGGGGGAGCACAGATACGCAGTATTTT	NA	few	TRBV5-1	TRBJ2-3
CASSGRGGWIGGYTF	TGTGCCAGCAGCGGACGGGGGGGATGGATAGGTGGCTACACCTTC	NA	NA	TRBV7-9	TRBJ1-2
CASSHESGQGNYGYTF	TGTGCCAGCAGCCACGAATCGGGACAGGGGAACTATGGCTACACCTTC	TRBD1	NA	TRBV7-9	TRBJ1-2
CSVAGDTF	TGCAGCGTTGCAGGGGACACCTTC	NA	few	TRBV29-1	TRBJ1-2
CASSQEYLAGYEQFF	TGCGCCAGCAGCCAAGAGTACCTAGCGGGTTATGAGCAGTTCTTC	TRBD2	few	TRBV4-3	TRBJ2-1
CASSDGIDTQYF	TGTGCCAGCAGTGATGGTATAGATACGCAGTATTTT	NA	few	TRBV2	TRBJ2-3
CASSLDHGELFF	TGTGCCAGCAGCTTAGATCACGGGGAGCTGTTTTTT	NA	few	TRBV11-3	TRBJ2-2
CASMLTSGTLNEQFF	TGTGCCAGTATGCTGACTAGCGGAACCCTCAATGAGCAGTTCTTC	TRBD2	NA	TRBV2	TRBJ2-1
CSARSVGGGYEQYF	TGCAGTGCTAGATCCGTGGGGGGGGGTTACGAGCAGTACTTC	TRBD2	NA	TRBV20-1	TRBJ2-7
CASSGWGQSRNEQFF	TGTGCCAGCAGCGGCTGGGGCCAGAGCAGGAATGAGCAGTTCTTC	NA	few	TRBV6-1	TRBJ2-1
CASSYSTASTGLNEQFF	TGTGCCAGCAGTTACTCGACTGCTAGCACTGGGCTCAATGAGCAGTTCTTC	NA	once	TRBV6-5	TRBJ2-1
CASSYREAQYF	TGTGCCAGCAGTTACAGGGAGGCCCAGTACTTC	NA	NA	TRBV12-3/TRBV12-4	TRBJ2-5
CASSYYRTGPYNEQFF	TGTGCCAGCAGTTACTATCGGACAGGGCCCTACAATGAGCAGTTCTTC	TRBD1	NA	TRBV6-5	TRBJ2-1
CAWSLAGPSYNEQFF	TGTGCCTGGAGCCTAGCGGGACCCTCCTACAATGAGCAGTTCTTC	TRBD2	few	TRBV30	TRBJ2-1
CASRWETRYTF	TGTGCCAGCAGATGGGAAACTCGCTACACCTTC	NA	NA	TRBV7-6	TRBJ1-2
CASSFSGRTDTQYF	TGTGCCAGCAGTTTTAGCGGTCGCACAGATACGCAGTATTTT	NA	few	TRBV12-3/TRBV12-4	TRBJ2-3
CASSPTSYSEQYF	TGCGCCAGCAGCCCCACTAGCTACTCCGAGCAGTACTTC	NA	few	TRBV4-3	TRBJ2-7
CASSLARETQYF	TGTGCCAGCAGCTTAGCTCGGGAGACCCAGTACTTC	NA	NA	TRBV7-6	TRBJ2-5
CASRRVGAYEQYF	TGCGCCAGCAGGCGGGTTGGGGCCTACGAGCAGTACTTC	NA	few	TRBV5-1	TRBJ2-7
CASSPGGALVETQYF	TGTGCCAGCAGCCCTGGGGGGGCCCTAGTGGAGACCCAGTACTTC	NA	few	TRBV9	TRBJ2-5
CASSPDRTNEQFF	TGTGCCAGCAGTCCGGACAGAACGAATGAGCAGTTCTTC	NA	few	TRBV12-3/TRBV12-4	TRBJ2-1
CASSPTGPGQDHEQYF	TGTGCCAGCAGCCCCACGGGCCCCGGACAGGACCACGAGCAGTACTTC	TRBD1	few	TRBV3-1	TRBJ2-7
CASCPGGYTDTQYF	TGTGCCAGCTGTCCCGGCGGATACACAGATACGCAGTATTTT	NA	many	TRBV12-3/TRBV12-4	TRBJ2-3
CSVGGNSNDEQFF	TGCAGCGTGGGGGGCAATTCAAACGATGAGCAGTTCTTC	NA	NA	TRBV29-1	TRBJ2-1
CASSGLDIEQFF	TGTGCCAGCAGCGGATTAGACATTGAGCAGTTCTTC	NA	NA	TRBV7-9	TRBJ2-1
CASSGAPANRPGELFF	TGTGCCAGCAGCGGGGCCCCGGCGAACCGACCCGGGGAGCTGTTTTTT	NA	NA	TRBV9	TRBJ2-2
CASSLSGGPGDEQYF	TGTGCCAGCAGTTTAAGCGGGGGCCCGGGGGACGAGCAGTACTTC	TRBD2	many	TRBV27	TRBJ2-7
CASSQNRGPTNEKLFF	TGCGCCAGCAGCCAAAACAGGGGGCCAACTAATGAAAAACTGTTTTTT	TRBD1	NA	TRBV4-1	TRBJ1-4
CASSELAGGHGTGELFF	TGTGCCAGCAGTGAATTAGCGGGGGGCCATGGCACCGGGGAGCTGTTTTTT	TRBD2	NA	TRBV6-4	TRBJ2-2
CASSVGNAPGELFF	TGTGCCAGCAGCGTAGGGAATGCCCCCGGGGAGCTGTTTTTT	NA	NA	TRBV9	TRBJ2-2
CASSLADYNEQFF	TGTGCCAGCAGTTTGGCAGACTACAATGAGCAGTTCTTC	NA	NA	TRBV12-3/TRBV12-4	TRBJ2-1
CASSFLPPQGYEQYF	TGTGCCAGCAGTTTTCTTCCCCCGCAGGGGTACGAGCAGTACTTC	NA	NA	TRBV12-3/TRBV12-4	TRBJ2-7
CASSGAHSYEQYF	TGTGCCAGCAGCGGGGCCCACTCCTACGAGCAGTACTTC	NA	few	TRBV7-9	TRBJ2-7
CASSQVGTRVFGNTEAFF	TGTGCCAGCAGCCAAGTCGGGACACGGGTCTTCGGGAACACTGAAGCTTTCTTT	NA	NA	TRBV4-2	TRBJ1-1
CSVEEGGSYEQYF	TGCAGCGTTGAAGAGGGGGGGAGCTACGAGCAGTACTTC	TRBD2	few	TRBV29-1	TRBJ2-7
CASSYWGADYGYTF	TGTGCCAGCAGCTATTGGGGGGCTGACTATGGCTACACCTTC	NA	NA	TRBV13	TRBJ1-2
CASSFGQGYGYTF	TGTGCCAGCAGTTTCGGACAGGGGTATGGCTACACCTTC	TRBD1	few	TRBV6-5	TRBJ1-2
CASSLTDWTEAFF	TGTGCCAGCAGCTTAACCGATTGGACTGAAGCTTTCTTT	NA	NA	TRBV7-3	TRBJ1-1
CAWDAGLYNEQFF	TGTGCCTGGGACGCAGGGCTTTACAATGAGCAGTTCTTC	NA	once	TRBV30	TRBJ2-1
CASSSGAPREQYF	TGTGCCAGCAGTAGCGGGGCCCCCCGCGAGCAGTACTTC	TRBD2	many	TRBV6-5	TRBJ2-7